The clone carrying this TCR beta chain has a count of ten or more. The target antigen is unknown. This sample stems from a study of spatial heterogeneity in lung cancer. Study summary: Sequencing was performed on follow-up PBMC samples when available, collected at a median of approximately two years after resection. The average appearance count of each unique TCR and UMI combination in raw reads was more than 9.5.

CDR3 size: 14 residues. V lost 1 base and J 2 bases, leaving 8 bases between the germline ends. CDR1 DFQATT and CDR2 SNEGSKA come from the germline V gene (reference sequence). Sample time point: blood at routine non-recurrence follow-up after resection. Unsorted whole RNA of tumor, nontumor lung or frozen PBMC was sequenced. Overall study findings and caveats: Whereas they appeared in blood less at follow-up, ubiquitous expanded tumor TCRs appeared there more at resection.

Every TCR cDNA molecule bore its own unique molecular identifier. TCRdb recomputed calls from the 5' RACE reads with MiXCR, one row per CDR3 protein. The sample yields approximately 56,000 distinct CDR3 sequences, less than 9% seen once. The sequence derives from a female donor with early-stage non-small cell lung cancer. V gene TRBV20-1 combines with J gene TRBJ2-2; D remains ambiguous. Specimen: PBMCs, collected at follow-up. CDR3 coding DNA: TGCAGTGCTAGAGCACTCGATAACACCGGGGAGCTGTTTTTT. As protein: CSARALDNTGELFF.